This T cell receptor (beta chain) was sequenced for a study of T cells after posttransplantation cyclophosphamide. Overall study results and limits: After PTCy, TRB diversity resembled that of CNI/methotrexate controls. Later post-transplant blood repertoires were often dominated by donor CD8+ memory clones. Skin or GI-infiltrating T cells shared few TRB sequences with blood.

On the day of bone marrow donation, the related graft donor provided peripheral blood. Many counts were recorded for this clone. As yet, its antigen is unknown. The CDR3 is 13 amino acids. The germline V and J ends were trimmed by 5 bases and 5 bases, with 9 bases remaining between them. Germline assignment: CDR1 LNHDA and CDR2 SQIVND (reference sequence). Only in-frame clones appear in the TCRdb table, and some are missing; sequencing was by immunoSEQ multiplex PCR. There are about 39,000 clones in the sample, none observed a single time. The source is a woman aged 45-65 years in good health and a related stem cell transplant donor. The source material was PBMCs. This sequence joins TRBV19 and TRBJ1-4, with D possibly being TRBD1 (5 bases). CDR3 protein: CASSRQHNEKLFF. CDR3 in DNA: TGTGCCAGTAGTCGACAGCACAATGAAAAACTGTTTTTT.